A single sample is the source of the 13 T cell receptor beta chains below, sequenced in a study of T cells in Graves' hyperthyroidism and ophthalmopathy. The investigators amplified TCR beta CDR3 regions from RNA transcripts. HTBI primers were employed in a first-round RT-PCR of the TCR CDR3. MiXCR was run by TCRdb on the multiplex PCR reads, yielding one entry per CDR3 protein. This table has around 580,000 distinct CDR3 sequences, about 43% appearing once. The sample consisted of peripheral blood or thyroid tissue (not recorded which). These receptors were collected from a woman younger than 35 with Graves' hyperthyroidism.

This clonotype has a handful of counts. This chain links TRBV7-9 with TRBJ1-1, with unresolved D. The CDR3 loop spans 15 amino acids. Between the trimmed V and J ends, which lost 5 bases and 1 base, there was a span of 14 bases. CDR1 is SEHNR and CDR2 is FQNEAQ in the germline V gene (reference sequence). DNA of the CDR3: TGTGCCAGCAGCCCCCTCCGGGAGGAGAACACTGAAGCTTTCTTT. Residues: CASSPLREENTEAFF.

This clonotype appeared a few times. J is TRBJ2-1 and V is TRBV29-1; possible D gene TRBD2, 7 bases. This CDR3 region has 11 residues. Trimming removed 0 bases at V and 12 bases at J, with 9 bases between. CDR1 and CDR2 from the germline V gene are SQVTM and ANQGSEA. CDR3 in amino acids: CSVEERGGQFF. DNA for the CDR3: TGCAGCGTTGAAGAAAGGGGGGGGCAGTTCTTC.

Turning to this clonotype: This may stem from a read error, because a much larger clone lies one nucleotide away. The chain recombines TRBV7-2 with TRBJ2-7, with D perhaps being TRBD1 or TRBD2 (5 bases each). The CDR3 runs 13 residues. Germline V CDR1 and CDR2: SGHTA, FQGNSA. CDR3 loop: CASSLGEQYEQHF. The CDR3, as DNA: TGCGCCAGCAGCTTGGGGGAACAGTACGAGCAGCACTTC. Together with reference TRBV7-2 and TRBJ2-7, the CDR3 gives the full variable domain: GAGVSQSPSNKVTEKGKDVELRCDPISGHTALYWYRQSLGQGLEFLIYFQGNSAPDKSGLPSDRFSAERTGGSVSTLTIQRTQQEDSAVYLCASSLGEQYEQHFGPGTRLTVT.

This clonotype has ten or more counts. V and J are TRBV7-2 and TRBJ2-7; 8 nucleotides agree with TRBD1. The trim removed 5 bases at V and 6 bases at J, leaving 9 bases unmatched. Germline CDR1 is SGHTA and CDR2 is FQGNSA. This CDR3 region has 14 residues. The DNA for the CDR3 is TGTGCCAGCAGCCGAGGTACAGGGGGGCGCGAGCAGTACTTC. Its protein is CASSRGTGGREQYF.

Note on this clonotype: A much larger clone differs by one base, so this may be a read error. This chain joins TRBV7-6 and TRBJ2-7, with 9 bases lining up with TRBD1. Germline assignment: CDR1 SGHVS and CDR2 FNYEAQ. The CDR3 is made up of 15 amino acids. Germline trimming cut 1 base from V and 7 bases from J; bases unmatched to any gene: 8. CDR3 nucleotides: TGTGCCAGCAGCTTAGAGGGACAGGGAGGCAATGAGCAGTACTTC. Translating it yields CASSLEGQGGNEQYF.

V is TRBV18 and J is TRBJ1-1; D is uncertain. CDR1 is KGHSH, CDR2 LQKENI, per germline. The V gene lost 6 bases and the J gene lost 6 bases, with 17 bases spanning the gap. The CDR3 totals 14 residues. The CDR3 spells CASSAWEVYSEAFF. The CDR3 coding sequence is TGTGCCAGCTCCGCATGGGAGGTATACTCTGAAGCTTTCTTT.

This chain joins TRBV20-1 and TRBJ1-5; 7 positions match TRBD1. J was trimmed by 2 bases and V by 6 bases; bases with no gene match: 10. Germline-derived CDR1 and CDR2 are DFQATT and SNEGSKA (reference sequence). The CDR3 extends over 15 amino acids. DNA for the CDR3: TGCAGTGCCCGGGACAGTGTATTCGGCAATCAGCCCCAGCATTTT. Protein: CSARDSVFGNQPQHF.

CDR3 sequence (DNA): TGTGCCAGCAGCAGGCACAGAGGAAACCAAGAGACCCAGTACTTC. Amino acid sequence: CASSRHRGNQETQYF. The chain joins TRBV7-9 to TRBJ2-5; D not resolved. Trimming pared 5 bases from V and 0 bases from J, leaving 13 bases between. The CDR3 runs 15 residues. CDR1 SEHNR and CDR2 FQNEAQ come from the germline V gene (reference sequence).

The table lists this clonotype with a few counts. The chain's CDR3 is CASSQDPAGDYEQYF. The CDR3 coding sequence is TGTGCCAGCAGCCAAGATCCAGCGGGAGACTACGAGCAGTACTTC. This chain joins TRBV4-2 and TRBJ2-7, with TRBD2 matching over 8 bases. The CDR3 extends over 15 amino acids. V shed 0 bases, J shed 3 bases, and the junction held 4 bases outside the gene matches. In germline, CDR1 is LGHNA, CDR2 YNFKEQ.

This clonotype was seen more than once but under ten times. Compared with germline, one end of the junction differs, possibly owing to a read error. This chain uses TRBV6-1 with TRBJ1-6, with a weak D call TRBD1 (5 bases). The V gene's germline CDR1 is MNHNS and CDR2 SASEGT. The CDR3 runs 16 residues. CDR3 in amino acids: CAISARRQNYNSPLHF. The CDR3 DNA sequence: TGTGCCATCAGTGCTAGGCGACAGAACTATAATTCACCCCTCCACTTT.

This clonotype has ten or more counts. The rearrangement uses TRBV10-3 and TRBJ2-7; 13 bases fit TRBD2. The trim removed 7 bases at V and 6 bases at J, leaving 3 bases unmatched. CDR1 ENHRY and CDR2 SYGVKD come from the germline V gene. The CDR3 has 13 amino acids. CDR3 residues: CAITGLAGAEQYF. The CDR3 DNA is TGTGCCATCACCGGACTAGCGGGAGCCGAGCAGTACTTC.

This clonotype was recorded many times. The CDR3 DNA is TGTGCCAGCAGTGAACGGTGGACTGATTCCTCCTACGAGCAGTACTTC. It encodes CASSERWTDSSYEQYF. The chain recombines TRBV2 with TRBJ2-7; D is possibly TRBD2 (5 bases). The length of the CDR3 is 16 residues. CDR1 and CDR2 (germline): SNHLY, FYNNEI. V shed 2 bases and J shed 0 bases, with 14 bases lying between them. The entire variable domain, with the rest obtained from reference TRBV2 and TRBJ2-7, is as follows: EPEVTQTPSHQVTQMGQEVILRCVPISNHLYFYWYRQILGQKVEFLVSFYNNEISEKSEIFDDQFSVERPDGSNFTLKIRSTKLEDSAMYFCASSERWTDSSYEQYFGPGTRLTVT.

Remarks on this clonotype: One end of the junction is discordant with germline, which a read error may explain. The chain combines TRBV24-1 with TRBJ2-1; the match to TRBD1 covers 9 bases. The CDR3 is made up of 15 amino acids. Germline V gene sequence: CDR1 KGHDR, CDR2 SFDVKD. The CDR3 coding sequence is TGTACCACCAGTGCCACAGGGGGCGAAACCAATGAGCAGTTCTTC. Translation: CTTSATGGETNEQFF.